Listed below are T cell receptor beta chains from one sample, sequenced in a study of neoadjuvant nivolumab and ipilimumab in lung cancer. Libraries were prepared by immunoSEQ multiplex PCR; TCRdb keeps only in-frame clonotypes and omits some of them. The repertoire consists of several thousand clones, with about nine tenths occurring once and the leading ten covering 2% to 3%. The specimen comprised tumor tissue, sampled after neoadjuvant nivolumab, alone or with ipilimumab, at or shortly before surgery. These receptors all stem from an adult with non-small cell lung cancer. Some clones in this sample may be carry-over from other donors' samples. Both conserved end residues are part of each CDR3. The D gene is left open where the match is weak. Rows give clone size only sometimes, using once, few, many, or a class for an expanded clone.

v_gene,j_gene,abundance,d_gene,CDR3nt,CDR3aa
TRBV19,TRBJ1-1,-,-,TGTGCCAGTAGAATGCGGCGACAGCGGGCGAACACTGAAGCTTTCTTT,CASRMRRQRANTEAFF
TRBV6-5,TRBJ1-5,-,-,TGTGCCAGCACCATGGGACGTCTTAGCAATCAGCCCCAGCATTTT,CASTMGRLSNQPQHF
TRBV7-6,TRBJ2-1,-,TRBD2,TGTGCCAGCAGCTTAGCTAGCGGGAGGTATAATGAGCAGTTCTTC,CASSLASGRYNEQFF
TRBV5-1,TRBJ2-3,medium-sized,TRBD2,TGCGCCAGCAGCTTGGAGGGACTAGGAGCGTCGGATACGCAGTATTTT,CASSLEGLGASDTQYF
TRBV19,TRBJ1-1,-,TRBD1,TGTGCCAGTAGTATCCAGGGGGTGGAGAACACTGAAGCTTTCTTT,CASSIQGVENTEAFF
TRBV15,TRBJ2-7,-,-,TGTGCCACCAGCTCTTATAGGGGACAAGCTGTCGCGCGCTCCTACGAGCAGTACTTC,CATSSYRGQAVARSYEQYF
TRBV14,TRBJ2-7,-,TRBD1,TGTGCCAGTAACCGGGACAGGGAGGGAAGCTCCTACGAGCAGTACTTC,CASNRDREGSSYEQYF
TRBV6-5,TRBJ1-3,-,-,TGTGCCAGCAGGACTTCTTTCTCTGGAAACACCATATATTTT,CASRTSFSGNTIYF
TRBV5-5,TRBJ1-5,-,-,TGTGCCAGCAGCCCTACGCCACAGGAAGATCAGCCCCAGCATTTT,CASSPTPQEDQPQHF
TRBV19,TRBJ2-7,few,-,TGTGCCAGTAGTCCCCCCGGCAGCCACTACGAGCAGTACTTC,CASSPPGSHYEQYF
TRBV11-2,TRBJ2-5,-,TRBD2,TGTGCCAGCAGCTTAGAGTGGGGCCTAGCGGGAGGTGGGACCCAGTACTTC,CASSLEWGLAGGGTQYF
TRBV5-1,TRBJ1-1,-,TRBD1,TGCGCCAGCAGCGTGGGACAGGGGGGGACTGAAGCTTTCTTT,CASSVGQGGTEAFF
TRBV7-8,TRBJ1-4,few,TRBD1,TGTGCCAGCAGCTTAGGATTCACAGGGGGCGGCGTTGAAAAACTGTTTTTT,CASSLGFTGGGVEKLFF
TRBV7-2,TRBJ1-5,-,-,TGTGCCAGCAGCTCGCGACCTTATCAGCCCCAGCATTTT,CASSSRPYQPQHF
TRBV5-1,TRBJ2-7,-,-,TGCGCCAGCAGCCCAGGACAGACCTCAACCTACGAGCAGTACTTC,CASSPGQTSTYEQYF
TRBV27,TRBJ2-1,once,-,TGTGCCAGCAGTTGGACTTTCCCCCACAATGAGCAGTTCTTC,CASSWTFPHNEQFF
TRBV29-1,TRBJ2-1,once,TRBD2,TGCAGCGGGGCTAGCGGGAGCTCGGGGAATGAGCAGTTCTTC,CSGASGSSGNEQFF